The source of this T cell receptor beta chain is a study of Ad26.COV2.S vaccination and SARS-CoV-2 variants. Findings and limits, study-wide: Analytic work on TCR breadth and depth might have understated the full extent of total T cell responses. Spike-specific TCR breadth ran higher among vaccine recipients than placebo recipients. Post-vaccination spike-specific CD8+ and CD4+ T cell responses reportedly had substantial breadth. Vaccine and placebo groups showed comparable non-spike TCR breadth.

In its sample, this clone was seen many times. What it binds is unknown. This CDR3 region has 12 residues. Trimming left V 1 base short and J 8 bases short, with 6 bases between. Germline CDR1 is SGHVS and CDR2 is FQNEAQ. The repertoire was sequenced with immunoSEQ multiplex PCR; TCRdb's copy has only in-frame clones and lacks some. The table has 45,000 or so clones, around 83% seen once. The sequenced sample was peripheral blood, obtained after recovery from COVID-19. This chain connects TRBV7-8 to TRBJ2-1; D uncertain. This TCR was sampled from a human donor who had recovered from COVID-19. The CDR3 loop reads CASSLGPDEQFF. CDR3 DNA sequence: TGTGCCAGCAGCTTAGGACCCGATGAGCAGTTCTTC.